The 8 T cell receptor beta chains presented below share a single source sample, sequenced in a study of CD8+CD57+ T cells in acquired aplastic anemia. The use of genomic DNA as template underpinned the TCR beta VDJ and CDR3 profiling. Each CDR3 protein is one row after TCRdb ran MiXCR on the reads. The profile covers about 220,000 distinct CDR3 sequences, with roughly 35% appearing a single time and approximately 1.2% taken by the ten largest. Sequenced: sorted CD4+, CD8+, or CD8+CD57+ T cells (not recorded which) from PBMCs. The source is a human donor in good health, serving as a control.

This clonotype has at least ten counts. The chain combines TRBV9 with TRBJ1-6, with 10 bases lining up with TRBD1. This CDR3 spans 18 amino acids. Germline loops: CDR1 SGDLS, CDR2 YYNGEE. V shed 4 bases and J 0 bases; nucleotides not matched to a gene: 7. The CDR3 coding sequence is TGTGCCAGCAGCCCGGGACAGGGGCTGAGCTCCTATAATTCACCCCTCCACTTT. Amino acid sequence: CASSPGQGLSSYNSPLHF.

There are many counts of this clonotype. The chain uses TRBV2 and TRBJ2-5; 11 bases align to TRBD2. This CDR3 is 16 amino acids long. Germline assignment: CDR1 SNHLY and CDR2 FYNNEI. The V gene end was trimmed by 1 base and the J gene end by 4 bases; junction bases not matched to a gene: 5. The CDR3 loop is CASSEVTSGGGETQYF. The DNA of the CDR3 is TGTGCCAGCAGTGAAGTCACTAGCGGGGGAGGAGAGACCCAGTACTTC.

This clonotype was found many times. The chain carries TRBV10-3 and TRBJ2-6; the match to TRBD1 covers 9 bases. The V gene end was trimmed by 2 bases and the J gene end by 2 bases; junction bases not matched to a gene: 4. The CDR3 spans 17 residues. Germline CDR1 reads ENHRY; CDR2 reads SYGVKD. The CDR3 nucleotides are TGTGCCATCAGTGAGGTTAGACAGGGGGCTGGGGCCAACGTCCTGACTTTC. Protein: CAISEVRQGAGANVLTF.

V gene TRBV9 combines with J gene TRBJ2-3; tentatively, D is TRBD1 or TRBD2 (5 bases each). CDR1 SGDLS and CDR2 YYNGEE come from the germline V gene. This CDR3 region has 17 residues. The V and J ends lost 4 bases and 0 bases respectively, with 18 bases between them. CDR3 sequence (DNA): TGTGCCAGCAGCCCCCCGCCCGGGGCGGTGAGCACAGATACGCAGTATTTT. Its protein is CASSPPPGAVSTDTQYF.

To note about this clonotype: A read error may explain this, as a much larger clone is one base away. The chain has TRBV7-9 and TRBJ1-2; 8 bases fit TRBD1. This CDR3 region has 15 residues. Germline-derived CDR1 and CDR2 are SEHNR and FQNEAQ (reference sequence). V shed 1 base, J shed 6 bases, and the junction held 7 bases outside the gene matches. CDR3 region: CASSLVSGGADGYTF. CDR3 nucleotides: TGTGCCAGCAGCTTAGTTTCAGGGGGCGCGGATGGCTACACCTTC.

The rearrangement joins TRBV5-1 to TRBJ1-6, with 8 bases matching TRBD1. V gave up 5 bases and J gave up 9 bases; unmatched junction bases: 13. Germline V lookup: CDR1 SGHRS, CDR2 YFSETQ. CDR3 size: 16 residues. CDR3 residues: CASRAQGETYGSPLHF. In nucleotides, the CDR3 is TGCGCCAGCAGAGCACAGGGGGAAACGTATGGTTCACCCCTCCACTTT.

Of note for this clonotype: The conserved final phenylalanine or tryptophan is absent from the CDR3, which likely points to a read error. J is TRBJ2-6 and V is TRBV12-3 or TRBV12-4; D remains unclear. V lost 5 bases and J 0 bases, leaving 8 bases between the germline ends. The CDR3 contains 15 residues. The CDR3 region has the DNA TGTGCCAGCAGTCAGACGGGCTCTGGGGCCAACGTCCTGACTCTC. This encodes CASSQTGSGANVLTL.

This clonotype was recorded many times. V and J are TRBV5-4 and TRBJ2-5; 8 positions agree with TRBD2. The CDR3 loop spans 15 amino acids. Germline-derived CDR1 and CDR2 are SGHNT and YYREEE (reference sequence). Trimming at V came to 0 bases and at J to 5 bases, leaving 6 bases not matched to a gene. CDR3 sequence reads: CASSLASGGGETQYF. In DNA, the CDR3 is TGTGCCAGCAGCTTGGCAAGCGGGGGAGGGGAGACCCAGTACTTC.